The count of the clone carrying this TCR beta chain is one. Its antigen is unidentified. Healthy Caucasian individuals from Russia aged about 6 to 95 were enrolled as donors. This CDR3 comprises 14 residues. Germline V gene data show CDR1 as MNHNS and CDR2 as SASEGT. Trimming left V 6 bases short and J 0 bases short, with 12 bases between. Through a sample-barcoded 5' primer and a J-beta primer mix, a second PCR was run for about 6 to 12 cycles. MiXCR, run by TCRdb on the 5' RACE reads, gives a single entry per CDR3 protein. The table records more than 1.4 million distinct CDR3 sequences, 42% of them present only once. The record originates from a study of blood T cells in healthy people across ages. Broader study findings: A greater number of naive CD4+ cells and higher diversity distinguished long-lived donors from aged donors.

The source is a young woman in good health. The rearrangement uses TRBV6-1 and TRBJ2-7; D possibly uses TRBD1 or TRBD2 (6 bases each). The sample comprised blood. CDR3: CASRRDISSYEQYF. DNA for the CDR3: TGTGCCAGCAGGCGGGACATCTCCTCCTACGAGCAGTACTTC.